This entry concerns a single T cell receptor (beta chain). What it binds is not known. TCRdb re-analysed the 5' RACE reads in MiXCR, keeping a single row per CDR3 protein. The sample includes 200,000 to 250,000 distinct CDR3 sequences, about a sixth of them seen just once. CDR1 and CDR2 (germline): MNHEY, SMNVEV (reference sequence). The ends lost 8 bases at V and 6 bases at J; junction bases unmatched: 10. The CDR3 totals 13 residues. This entry comes from a study of CD8 T cells in ankylosing spondylitis. Notes on the study in general: Seemingly distinctive of ankylosing spondylitis blood was a TCR beta motif formed by eight highly homologous variants.

The specimen was blood, either unsorted or a sorted T cell fraction (not recorded which). The chain is built from TRBV27 and TRBJ2-7, with 7 bases identical to TRBD2. This TCR derives from a male donor with ankylosing spondylitis. The CDR3 nucleotides are TGTGCCAGCCGTCCCCTCCCGGGGGGCGAGCAGTACTTC. It is translated as CASRPLPGGEQYF.